This T cell receptor beta chain was sequenced in a study of beta chain features in type 1 diabetes. Isolated RNA was reverse transcribed in full, so expressed TCRB transcripts were sequenced. The protocol was immunoSEQ multiplex PCR, while the TCRdb copy is restricted to in-frame clones and leaves out a portion. The sample includes around 500,000 clones, over 25% of them seen just once. This clone appeared once. The CDR3 has 14 amino acids. Between the trimmed V and J ends, which lost 4 bases and 7 bases, there was a span of 15 bases. Germline V gene sequence: CDR1 SGDLS, CDR2 YYNGEE. The TCR comes from a man aged 18 to 35 in good health. Sequencing was performed on naive CD4+ T cells from blood. This chain joins TRBV9 and TRBJ2-1; D is undetermined. The CDR3 loop is CASSPVVPANEQFF. CDR3 bases: TGTGCCAGCAGCCCAGTGGTGCCGGCAAATGAGCAGTTCTTC. Drawing the rest from reference TRBV9 and TRBJ2-1, the complete variable domain is DSGVTQTPKHLITATGQRVTLRCSPRSGDLSVYWYQQSLDQGLQFLIQYYNGEERAKGNILERFSAQQFPDLHSELNLSSLELGDSALYFCASSPVVPANEQFFGPGTRLTVL.